A single sample is the source of the 16 T cell receptor beta chains below, sequenced in a study of CD8 T cells in ankylosing spondylitis. One entry per CDR3 protein, called by TCRdb with MiXCR from the 5' RACE reads. Seen here are 150,000 to 250,000 distinct CDR3 sequences, 9.5% to 15% observed once, and the top ten hold about 15%. The sequenced sample consisted of blood, either unsorted or a sorted T cell fraction (not recorded which). The receptors originated from a male donor with ankylosing spondylitis or in good health (not recorded which).

The chain links TRBV6-1 to TRBJ1-1, with D possibly matching TRBD1 (5 bases). The ends were cut back, 4 bases at V and 1 base at J, with 13 bases in the middle. This CDR3 contains 15 residues. Germline V gene data show CDR1 as MNHNS and CDR2 as SASEGT. DNA of the CDR3: TGTGCCAGCAGTGTCACGGGGGTAGGGAACACTGAAGCTTTCTTT. Translated, it gives CASSVTGVGNTEAFF.

This clonotype has only a few counts. CDR3 nucleotides: TGTGCCAGCAGTTCGACAGCTGCAACTAATGAAAAACTGTTTTTT. It yields the protein CASSSTAATNEKLFF. The chain uses TRBV12-3 or TRBV12-4 and TRBJ1-4; weak D call: TRBD1 (5 bases). Trimming stripped 4 bases from V and 0 bases from J, with 9 bases between. This CDR3 region has 15 residues.

The J gene is TRBJ2-2, the V gene TRBV4-2, with TRBD1 as a possible D gene (7 bases). Germline V CDR1 and CDR2: LGHNA, YNFKEQ. V shed 4 bases and J shed 6 bases, with 12 bases lying between them. The CDR3 loop spans 14 amino acids. CDR3: CASSPRGAAGELFF. The CDR3 coding sequence is TGTGCCAGCAGCCCCAGGGGGGCAGCCGGGGAGCTGTTTTTT.

This clonotype was observed a few times. The chain links TRBV29-1 to TRBJ1-6; D not resolved. CDR1 SQVTM and CDR2 ANQGSEA come from the germline V gene. The CDR3 has 13 residues. Deletions cut 6 bases from V and 8 bases from J, with 14 bases between. The CDR3 loop is CSVKDFYDSPLHF. In DNA form, the CDR3 reads TGCAGCGTGAAGGACTTCTACGATTCACCCCTCCACTTT. The entire variable domain, with the rest obtained from reference TRBV29-1 and TRBJ1-6, is as follows: SAVISQKPSRDICQRGTSLTIQCQVDSQVTMMFWYRQQPGQSLTLIATANQGSEATYESGFVIDKFPISRPNLTFSTLTVSNMSPEDSSIYLCSVKDFYDSPLHFGNGTRLTVT.

This clonotype was observed a handful of times. CDR3 nucleotides: TGTGCCAGTAGTACCCCGGGACAGGGGGCGCGCGATACGCAGTATTTT. Translation: CASSTPGQGARDTQYF. V usage is TRBV19 and J usage is TRBJ2-3, with 12 bases fitting TRBD1. With 4 bases clipped from V and 6 bases from J, the junction kept 8 bases outside the gene matches. The CDR3 runs 16 residues. Germline loops: CDR1 LNHDA, CDR2 SQIVND (reference sequence).

This clonotype has only a few counts. The rearrangement links TRBV20-1 to TRBJ2-4; unclear D gene. Germline CDR1 and CDR2: DFQATT and SNEGSKA (reference sequence). The CDR3 is 13 amino acids. Deletions cut 6 bases from V and 0 bases from J, with 9 bases between. The CDR3 reads CSAPEVAKNIQYF. CDR3 DNA: TGCAGTGCCCCAGAGGTAGCCAAAAACATTCAGTACTTC.

This clonotype showed up many times. The J gene is TRBJ2-3, the V gene TRBV6-4; 9 bases agree with TRBD2. Trimming at V came to 0 bases and at J to 0 bases, leaving 1 base not matched to a gene. This CDR3 contains 16 residues. Germline V gene sequence: CDR1 MRHNA, CDR2 SNTAGT. The CDR3 bases are TGTGCCAGCAGTGACTCGGCGGGAGGGAGCACAGATACGCAGTATTTT. Amino acid sequence: CASSDSAGGSTDTQYF.

This clonotype appeared a few times. This chain links TRBV7-6 with TRBJ2-1; possibly TRBD1 for D (6 bases). V was shortened by 1 base and J by 9 bases, with 16 bases between the two germline ends. The CDR3 consists of 15 residues. The germline V gene has CDR1 SGHVS and CDR2 FNYEAQ. CDR3: CASSLGSVTGGEQFF. The CDR3 coding sequence is TGTGCCAGCAGCTTAGGATCAGTGACAGGCGGTGAGCAGTTCTTC.

The V and J genes are TRBV3-1 and TRBJ1-1; D not resolved. Deletions cut 1 base from V and 4 bases from J, with 7 bases between. The V gene's germline CDR1 is LGHDT and CDR2 YNNKEL (reference sequence). This CDR3 spans 13 amino acids. CDR3 coding DNA: TGTGCCAGCAGCCAAGGAGGTTCCACTGAAGCTTTCTTT. Translating gives CASSQGGSTEAFF. The full variable domain, completed using reference TRBV3-1 and TRBJ1-1, is DTAVSQTPKYLVTQMGNDKSIKCEQNLGHDTMYWYKQDSKKFLKIMFSYNNKELIINETVPNRFSPKSPDKAHLNLHINSLELGDSAVYFCASSQGGSTEAFFGQGTRLTVV.

Only a few counts were recorded for this clonotype. The rearrangement links TRBV24-1 to TRBJ1-5; D is possibly TRBD1 (6 bases). V was pared by 5 bases and J by 1 base, with 17 bases between. Germline V gene data show CDR1 as KGHDR and CDR2 as SFDVKD. The CDR3 sequence is 17 residues long. CDR3 region: CATSGNGGRGSNQPQHF. DNA of the CDR3: TGTGCCACCAGTGGGAACGGGGGGCGGGGAAGCAATCAGCCCCAGCATTTT.

This clonotype was counted a few times. The chain is built from TRBV4-2 and TRBJ2-7, with TRBD2 as a possible D gene (7 bases). Germline loops: CDR1 LGHNA, CDR2 YNFKEQ. The CDR3 consists of 12 residues. The V end lost 8 bases, the J end lost 3 bases, and 11 bases lay between the germline ends. The CDR3 region is CASGGGGYEQYF. The DNA for the CDR3 is TGTGCCAGCGGGGGAGGGGGCTACGAGCAGTACTTC.

In its sample, this clonotype was seen many times. The chain couples TRBV7-2 to TRBJ2-1; D perhaps matches TRBD2 (6 bases). The CDR3 has 14 amino acids. V lost 1 base, J lost 8 bases, and 12 bases lay in between. The germline V gene encodes CDR1 SGHTA and CDR2 FQGNSA. In DNA form, the CDR3 reads TGTGCCAGCAGCTTAGACGGGAGTCTCGATGAGCAGTTCTTC. Its translation: CASSLDGSLDEQFF.

The rearrangement uses TRBV6-1 and TRBJ1-1, with D perhaps TRBD1 (5 bases). The CDR3 totals 14 residues. From germline, CDR1 is MNHNS and CDR2 SASEGT. The ends were cut back, 11 bases at V and 3 bases at J, with 19 bases in the middle. The chain's CDR3 is CASSAGSGDTEAFF. In DNA, the CDR3 is TGTGCCTCCTCGGCAGGGAGTGGGGACACTGAAGCTTTCTTT.

The J gene is TRBJ1-5, the V gene TRBV20-1; 8 bases are shared with TRBD1. Germline-derived CDR1 and CDR2 are DFQATT and SNEGSKA (reference sequence). The CDR3 extends over 15 amino acids. CDR3 amino acids: CSASPRGRILQPQHF. The CDR3 region has the DNA TGCAGCGCATCGCCCAGGGGGCGCATCCTTCAGCCCCAGCATTTT.

This clonotype was seen only a few times. The chain joins TRBV5-1 to TRBJ2-1; no clear D. CDR3 length: 14 amino acids. Germline CDR1 is SGHRS and CDR2 is YFSETQ. V lost 4 bases and J lost 2, with 10 bases in between. The CDR3 loop reads CASSGIGTYNEQFF. The DNA of the CDR3 is TGCGCCAGCAGCGGGATAGGGACCTACAATGAGCAGTTCTTC.

At least ten counts were recorded for this clonotype. This rearrangement joins TRBV10-3 to TRBJ2-1; perhaps TRBD2 as D (6 bases). The V end was cut by 9 bases, the J end by 7 bases, with 31 bases between. Germline loops: CDR1 ENHRY, CDR2 SYGVKD. The CDR3 contains 18 residues. The CDR3 DNA sequence: TGTGCCATTAAACCCGGGAACCCCTCGGACTATAGCCTGAATGAGCAGTTCTTC. Translated: CAIKPGNPSDYSLNEQFF.